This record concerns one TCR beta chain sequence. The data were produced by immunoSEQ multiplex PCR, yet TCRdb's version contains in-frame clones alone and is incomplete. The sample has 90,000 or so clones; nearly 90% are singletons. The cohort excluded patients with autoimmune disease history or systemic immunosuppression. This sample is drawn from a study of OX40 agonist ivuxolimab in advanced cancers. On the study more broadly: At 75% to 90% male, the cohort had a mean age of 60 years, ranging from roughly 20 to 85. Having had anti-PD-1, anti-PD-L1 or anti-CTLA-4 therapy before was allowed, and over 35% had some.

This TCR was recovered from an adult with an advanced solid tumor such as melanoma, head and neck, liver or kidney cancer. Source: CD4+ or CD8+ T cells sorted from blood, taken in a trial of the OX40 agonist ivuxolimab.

CDR3 region: CASSWEADRLNTEAFF. Written as DNA, the CDR3 is TGCGCCAGCAGCTGGGAGGCAGACAGACTGAACACTGAAGCTTTCTTT. The J gene is TRBJ1-1, the V gene TRBV5-1; tentative D call: TRBD1 (5 bases). Trimming left V 3 bases short and J 0 bases short, with 15 bases between. The CDR3 is 16 residues long. Germline V gene sequence: CDR1 SGHRS, CDR2 YFSETQ. The whole variable domain, remainder taken from reference TRBV5-1 and TRBJ1-1, is KAGVTQTPRYLIKTRGQQVTLSCSPISGHRSVSWYQQTPGQGLQFLFEYFSETQRNKGNFPGRFSGRQFSNSRSEMNVSTLELGDSALYLCASSWEADRLNTEAFFGQGTRLTVV.